A single sample gave rise to the 3 T cell receptor beta chains below, sequenced in a study of CXCR3-negative and CXCR3-positive naive CD8 T cells. Whole-study results and caveats: When CXCR3-positive naive cells were set against CXCR3-negative naive cells, the former had more hydrophobic TRB CDR3s.

The study made its TRB cDNA libraries by 5' RACE, adding UMI labels. TCRdb reprocessed the 5' RACE reads and reports one entry per CDR3 protein, with no DNA. In all, the sample yields 150,000 to 180,000 distinct CDR3 sequences. Antigens of these TCRs are unknown. Input material: naive CXCR3+ CD8+ T cells from blood. Subset meaning: CD45RO-CCR7+CD27+CD95- naive CD8+ T cells expressing CXCR3 (TNR3+). The receptors were sampled from a human donor in good health. Some clones in this sample may be carry-over from other donors' samples.

V gene TRBV24-1 combines with J gene TRBJ2-7; TCRdb reports TRBD1, a call that lacks DNA to check it against. Germline CDR1 is KGHDR and CDR2 is SFDVKD. The CDR3 runs to 12 residues. CDR3: CATSDLSGQQYF.

The V gene is TRBV4-1, the J gene TRBJ1-1; without DNA, the TCRdb call of TRBD1 cannot be checked. The CDR3 length is 12 residues. Germline loops: CDR1 MGHRA, CDR2 YSYEKL. CDR3: CASSLPGGEAFF.

J is TRBJ2-3 and V is TRBV5-1; with no DNA, the TCRdb D assignment of TRBD1 cannot be verified. The V gene's germline CDR1 is SGHRS and CDR2 YFSETQ. There are 15 residues in the CDR3. CDR3 loop: CASSLLGGWTDTQYF.